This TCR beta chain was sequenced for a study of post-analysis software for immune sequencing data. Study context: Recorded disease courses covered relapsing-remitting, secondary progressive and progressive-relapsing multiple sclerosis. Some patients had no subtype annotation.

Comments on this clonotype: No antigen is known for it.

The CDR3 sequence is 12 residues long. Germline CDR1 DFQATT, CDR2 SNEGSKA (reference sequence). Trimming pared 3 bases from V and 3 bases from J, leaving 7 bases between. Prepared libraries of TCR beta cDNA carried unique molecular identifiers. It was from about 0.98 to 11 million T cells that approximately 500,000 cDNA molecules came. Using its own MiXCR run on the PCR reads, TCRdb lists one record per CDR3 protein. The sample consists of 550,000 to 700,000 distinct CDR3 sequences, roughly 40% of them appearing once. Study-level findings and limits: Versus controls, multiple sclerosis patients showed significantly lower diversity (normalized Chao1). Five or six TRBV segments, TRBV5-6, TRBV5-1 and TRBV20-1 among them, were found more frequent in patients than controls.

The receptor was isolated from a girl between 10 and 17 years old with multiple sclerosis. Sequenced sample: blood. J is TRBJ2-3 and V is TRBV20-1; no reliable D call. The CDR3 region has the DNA TGCAGTGCTAGCTTGGGGACAGATACGCAGTATTTT. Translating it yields CSASLGTDTQYF.